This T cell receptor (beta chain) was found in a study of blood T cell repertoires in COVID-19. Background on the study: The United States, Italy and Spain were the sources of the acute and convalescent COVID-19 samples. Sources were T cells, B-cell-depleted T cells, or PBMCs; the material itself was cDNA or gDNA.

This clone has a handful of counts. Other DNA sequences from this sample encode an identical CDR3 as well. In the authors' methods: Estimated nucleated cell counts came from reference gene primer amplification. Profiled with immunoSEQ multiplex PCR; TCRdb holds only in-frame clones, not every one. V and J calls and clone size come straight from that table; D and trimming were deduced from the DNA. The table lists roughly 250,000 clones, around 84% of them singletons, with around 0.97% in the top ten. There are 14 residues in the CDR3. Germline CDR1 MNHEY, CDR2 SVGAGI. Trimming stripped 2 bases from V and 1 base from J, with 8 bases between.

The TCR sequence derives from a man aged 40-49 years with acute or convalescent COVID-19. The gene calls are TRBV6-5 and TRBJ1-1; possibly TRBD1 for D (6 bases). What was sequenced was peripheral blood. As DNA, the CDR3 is TGTGCCAGCAGTTACGACAGGAAGAACACTGAAGCTTTCTTT. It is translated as CASSYDRKNTEAFF.